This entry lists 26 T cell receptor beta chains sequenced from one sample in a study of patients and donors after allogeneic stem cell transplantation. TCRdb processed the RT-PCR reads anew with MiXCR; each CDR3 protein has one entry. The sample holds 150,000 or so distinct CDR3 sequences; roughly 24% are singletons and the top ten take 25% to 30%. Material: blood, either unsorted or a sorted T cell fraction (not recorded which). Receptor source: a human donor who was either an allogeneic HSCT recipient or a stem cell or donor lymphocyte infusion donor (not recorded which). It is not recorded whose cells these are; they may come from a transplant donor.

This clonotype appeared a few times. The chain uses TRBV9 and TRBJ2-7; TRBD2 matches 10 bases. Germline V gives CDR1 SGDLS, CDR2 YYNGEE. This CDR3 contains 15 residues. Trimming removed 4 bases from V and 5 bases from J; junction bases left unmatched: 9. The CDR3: CASSRMASGSHEQYF. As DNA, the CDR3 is TGTGCCAGCAGCCGTATGGCTAGCGGGAGCCACGAGCAGTACTTC. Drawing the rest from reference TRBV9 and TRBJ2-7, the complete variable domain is DSGVTQTPKHLITATGQRVTLRCSPRSGDLSVYWYQQSLDQGLQFLIQYYNGEERAKGNILERFSAQQFPDLHSELNLSSLELGDSALYFCASSRMASGSHEQYFGPGTRLTVT.

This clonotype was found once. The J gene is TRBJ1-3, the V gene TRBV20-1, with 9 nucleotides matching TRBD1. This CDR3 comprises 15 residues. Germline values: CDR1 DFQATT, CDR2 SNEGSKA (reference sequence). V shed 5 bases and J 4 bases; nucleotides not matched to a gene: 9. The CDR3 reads CSAPTGTGSGNTIYF. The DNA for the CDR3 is TGCAGTGCTCCTACCGGGACAGGGTCCGGAAACACCATATATTTT.

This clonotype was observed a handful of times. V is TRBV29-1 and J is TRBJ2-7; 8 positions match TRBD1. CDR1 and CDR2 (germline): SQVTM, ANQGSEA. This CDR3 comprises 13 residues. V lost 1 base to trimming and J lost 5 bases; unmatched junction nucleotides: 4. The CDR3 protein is CSVEVPTGDEQYF. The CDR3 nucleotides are TGCAGCGTTGAAGTTCCGACAGGGGACGAGCAGTACTTC.

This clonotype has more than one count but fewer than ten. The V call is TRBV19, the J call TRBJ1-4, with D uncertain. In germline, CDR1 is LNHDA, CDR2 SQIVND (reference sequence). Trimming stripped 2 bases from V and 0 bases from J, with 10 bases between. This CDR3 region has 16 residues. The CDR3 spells CASSITDPATNEKLFF. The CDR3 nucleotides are TGTGCCAGTAGTATAACAGACCCTGCAACTAATGAAAAACTGTTTTTT.

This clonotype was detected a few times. The CDR3 DNA reads TGTGCCAGCAAAGGGGGTTCGACTGAAGCTTTCTTT. This codes for CASKGGSTEAFF. This chain joins TRBV12-3 or TRBV12-4 and TRBJ1-1, with a tentative D call TRBD1 (6 bases). The CDR3 extends over 12 amino acids. The V end lost 7 bases, the J end lost 5 bases, and 11 bases lay between the germline ends.

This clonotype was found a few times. The chain's CDR3 is CASSQVTGFSGNTIYF. In nucleotides, the CDR3 is TGTGCCAGCAGCCAAGTCACAGGGTTCTCTGGAAACACCATATATTTT. The chain is built from TRBV3-1 and TRBJ1-3; possible D gene TRBD1, 6 bases. Per germline, CDR1 LGHDT and CDR2 YNNKEL (reference sequence). Trimming stripped 1 base from V and 0 bases from J, with 10 bases between. This CDR3 is built from 16 residues.

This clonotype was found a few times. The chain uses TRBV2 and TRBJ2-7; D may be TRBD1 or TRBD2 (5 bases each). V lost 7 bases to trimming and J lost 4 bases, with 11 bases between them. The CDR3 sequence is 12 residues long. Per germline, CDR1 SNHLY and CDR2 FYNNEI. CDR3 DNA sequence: TGTGCCAGCATAGGGACCCTGTACGAGCAGTACTTC. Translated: CASIGTLYEQYF.

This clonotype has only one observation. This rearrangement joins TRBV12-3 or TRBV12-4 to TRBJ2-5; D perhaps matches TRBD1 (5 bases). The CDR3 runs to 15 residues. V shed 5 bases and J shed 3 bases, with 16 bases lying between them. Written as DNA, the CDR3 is TGTGCCAGCAGTCCCCCCCAGGGTAAGGAAGAGACCCAGTACTTC. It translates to CASSPPQGKEETQYF.

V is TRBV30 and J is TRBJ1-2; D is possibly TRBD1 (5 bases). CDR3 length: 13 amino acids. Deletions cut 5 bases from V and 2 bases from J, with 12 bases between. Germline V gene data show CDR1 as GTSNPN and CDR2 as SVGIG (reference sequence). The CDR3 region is CAWDLAGNYGYTF. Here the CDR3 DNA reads TGTGCCTGGGATTTGGCAGGGAACTATGGCTACACCTTC.

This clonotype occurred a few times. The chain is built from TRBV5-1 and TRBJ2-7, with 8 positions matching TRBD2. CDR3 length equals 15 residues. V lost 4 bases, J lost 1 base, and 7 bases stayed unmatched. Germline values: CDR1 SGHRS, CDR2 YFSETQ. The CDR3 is CASSKDASGSYEQYF. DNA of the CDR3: TGCGCCAGCAGCAAGGATGCTAGCGGGTCCTACGAGCAGTACTTC.

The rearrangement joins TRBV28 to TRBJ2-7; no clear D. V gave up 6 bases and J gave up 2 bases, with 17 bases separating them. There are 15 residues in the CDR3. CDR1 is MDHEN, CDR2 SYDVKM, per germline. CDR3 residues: CASRPEGYDTYEQYF. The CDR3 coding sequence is TGTGCCAGCAGGCCAGAAGGATACGATACCTACGAGCAGTACTTC. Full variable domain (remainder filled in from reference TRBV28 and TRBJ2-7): DVKVTQSSRYLVKRTGEKVFLECVQDMDHENMFWYRQDPGLGLRLIYFSYDVKMKEKGDIPEGYSVSREKKERFSLILESASTNQTSMYLCASRPEGYDTYEQYFGPGTRLTVT.

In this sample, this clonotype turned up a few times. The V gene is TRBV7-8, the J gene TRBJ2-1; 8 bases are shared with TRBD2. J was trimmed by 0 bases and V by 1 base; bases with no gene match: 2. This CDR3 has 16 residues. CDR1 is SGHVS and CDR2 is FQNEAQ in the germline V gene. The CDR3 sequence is CASSLVAGGSYNEQFF. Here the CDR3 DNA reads TGTGCCAGCAGCTTAGTGGCGGGAGGCTCCTACAATGAGCAGTTCTTC. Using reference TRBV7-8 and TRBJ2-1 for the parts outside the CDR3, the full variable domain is GAGVSQSPRYKVAKRGQDVALRCDPISGHVSLFWYQQALGQGPEFLTYFQNEAQLDKSGLPSDRFFAERPEGSVSTLKIQRTQQEDSAVYLCASSLVAGGSYNEQFFGPGTRLTVL.

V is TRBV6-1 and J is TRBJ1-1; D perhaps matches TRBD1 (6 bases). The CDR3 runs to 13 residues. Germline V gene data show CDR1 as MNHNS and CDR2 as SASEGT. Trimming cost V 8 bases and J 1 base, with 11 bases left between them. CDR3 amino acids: CASSGHPNTEAFF. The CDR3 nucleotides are TGTGCCAGCTCGGGACATCCGAACACTGAAGCTTTCTTT.

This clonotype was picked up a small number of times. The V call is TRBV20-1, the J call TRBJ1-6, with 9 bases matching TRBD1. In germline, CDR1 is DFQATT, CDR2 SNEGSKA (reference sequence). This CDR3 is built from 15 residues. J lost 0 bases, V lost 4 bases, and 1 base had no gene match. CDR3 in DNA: TGCAGTGCTAAGGACAGGGGCTCCTATAATTCACCCCTCCACTTT. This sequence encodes CSAKDRGSYNSPLHF.

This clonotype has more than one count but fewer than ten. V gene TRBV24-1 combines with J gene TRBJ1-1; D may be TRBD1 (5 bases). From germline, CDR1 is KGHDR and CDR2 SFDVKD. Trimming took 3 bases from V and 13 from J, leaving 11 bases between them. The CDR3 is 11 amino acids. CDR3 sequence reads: CATSDQGEDFF. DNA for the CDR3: TGTGCCACCAGTGATCAGGGTGAGGATTTCTTT.

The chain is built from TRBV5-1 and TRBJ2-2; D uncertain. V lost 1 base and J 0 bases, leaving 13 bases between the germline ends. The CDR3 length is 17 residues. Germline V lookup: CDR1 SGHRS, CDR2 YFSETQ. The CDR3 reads CASSLRWWVPNTGELFF. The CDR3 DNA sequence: TGCGCCAGCAGCTTGAGATGGTGGGTCCCGAACACCGGGGAGCTGTTTTTT.

CDR3 region: CASSSEADTQYF. The CDR3 bases are TGTGCCAGCAGCTCGGAAGCAGATACGCAGTATTTT. The chain uses TRBV11-3 and TRBJ2-3; D remains ambiguous. V was clipped by 4 bases and J by 4 bases, with 6 bases between them. Looked up from germline, CDR1 is SGHNT and CDR2 is YENEEA. The CDR3 has 12 amino acids.

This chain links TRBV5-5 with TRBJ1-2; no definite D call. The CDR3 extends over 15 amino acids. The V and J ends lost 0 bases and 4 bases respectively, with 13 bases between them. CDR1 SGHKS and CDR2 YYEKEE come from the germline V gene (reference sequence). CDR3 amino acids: CASSLEGSGGYGYTF. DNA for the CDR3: TGTGCCAGCAGCTTGGAAGGGTCGGGAGGCTATGGCTACACCTTC.

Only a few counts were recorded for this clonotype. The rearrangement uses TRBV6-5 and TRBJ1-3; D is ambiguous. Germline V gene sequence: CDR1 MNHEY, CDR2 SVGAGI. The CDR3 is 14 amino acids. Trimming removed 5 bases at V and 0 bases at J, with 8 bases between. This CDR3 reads CASSQLSSGNTIYF. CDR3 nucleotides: TGTGCCAGCAGTCAATTAAGCTCTGGAAACACCATATATTTT.

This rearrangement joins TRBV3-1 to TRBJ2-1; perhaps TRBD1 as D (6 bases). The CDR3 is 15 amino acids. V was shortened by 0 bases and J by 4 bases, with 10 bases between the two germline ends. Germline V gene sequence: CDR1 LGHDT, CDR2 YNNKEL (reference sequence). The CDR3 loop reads CASSQERDIYNEQFF. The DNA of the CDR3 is TGTGCCAGCAGCCAAGAAAGGGACATATACAATGAGCAGTTCTTC.

The CDR3 region has the DNA TGTGCCAGCACCTTGATTGGGGGAGGCAATCAGCCCCAGCATTTT. Translating gives CASTLIGGGNQPQHF. The gene calls are TRBV12-3 or TRBV12-4 and TRBJ1-5, with D perhaps TRBD1 (5 bases). There are 15 residues in the CDR3. The V end was cut by 7 bases, the J end by 2 bases, with 15 bases between.

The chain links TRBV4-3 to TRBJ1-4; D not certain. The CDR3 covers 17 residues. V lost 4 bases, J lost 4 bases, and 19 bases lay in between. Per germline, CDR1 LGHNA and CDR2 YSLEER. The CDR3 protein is CASSRALVLGFNEKLFF. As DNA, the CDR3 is TGCGCCAGCAGCCGGGCCCTCGTGTTGGGATTTAATGAAAAACTGTTTTTT.

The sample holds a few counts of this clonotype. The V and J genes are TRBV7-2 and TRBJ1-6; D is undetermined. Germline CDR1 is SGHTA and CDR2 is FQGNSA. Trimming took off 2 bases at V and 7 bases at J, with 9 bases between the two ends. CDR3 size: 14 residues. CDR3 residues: CASSLRPLNSPLHF. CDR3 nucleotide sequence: TGTGCCAGCAGCTTAAGGCCTTTAAATTCACCCCTCCACTTT.

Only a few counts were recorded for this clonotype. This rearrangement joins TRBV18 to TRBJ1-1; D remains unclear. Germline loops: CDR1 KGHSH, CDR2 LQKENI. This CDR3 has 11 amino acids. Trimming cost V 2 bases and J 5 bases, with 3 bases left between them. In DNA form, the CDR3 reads TGTGCCAGCTCACCAAAAACTGAAGCTTTCTTT. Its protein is CASSPKTEAFF.

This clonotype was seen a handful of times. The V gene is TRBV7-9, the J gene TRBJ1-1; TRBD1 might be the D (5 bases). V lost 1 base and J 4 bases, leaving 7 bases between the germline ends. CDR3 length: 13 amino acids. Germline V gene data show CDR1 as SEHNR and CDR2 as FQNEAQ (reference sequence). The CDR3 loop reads CASSLVTGTEAFF. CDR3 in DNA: TGTGCCAGCAGCTTAGTTACAGGCACTGAAGCTTTCTTT.

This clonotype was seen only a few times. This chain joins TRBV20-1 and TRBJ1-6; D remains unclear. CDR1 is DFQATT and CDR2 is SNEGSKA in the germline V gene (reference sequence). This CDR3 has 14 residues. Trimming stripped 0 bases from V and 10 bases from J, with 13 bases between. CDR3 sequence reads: CSARDRQAGSPLHF. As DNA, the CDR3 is TGCAGTGCTAGAGATCGGCAGGCTGGATCACCCCTCCACTTT.